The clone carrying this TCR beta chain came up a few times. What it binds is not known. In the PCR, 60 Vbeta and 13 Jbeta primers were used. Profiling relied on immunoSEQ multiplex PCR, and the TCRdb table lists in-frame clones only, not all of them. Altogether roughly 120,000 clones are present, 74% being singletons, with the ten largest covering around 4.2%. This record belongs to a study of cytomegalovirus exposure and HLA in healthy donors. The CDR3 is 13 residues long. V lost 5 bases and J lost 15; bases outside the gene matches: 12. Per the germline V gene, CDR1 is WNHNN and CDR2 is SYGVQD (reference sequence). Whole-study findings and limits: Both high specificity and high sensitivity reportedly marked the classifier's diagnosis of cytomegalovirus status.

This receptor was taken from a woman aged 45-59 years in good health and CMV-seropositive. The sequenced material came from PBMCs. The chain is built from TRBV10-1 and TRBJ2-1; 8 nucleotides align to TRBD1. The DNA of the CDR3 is TGCGCCAGCAGTAAAGGACAGGGTGGGTCTTCGTTCTTC. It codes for CASSKGQGGSSFF.